This record covers a single T cell receptor (beta chain). Its target is not known. The data were obtained in a study of cytomegalovirus exposure and HLA in healthy donors. V was trimmed by 1 base and J by 2 bases, leaving 17 bases between them. The CDR3 has 17 amino acids. Per the germline V gene, CDR1 is SGHRS and CDR2 is YFSETQ. Amplification used 60 Vbeta primers and 13 Jbeta primers. Measured with immunoSEQ multiplex PCR; TCRdb has only the in-frame clones, and not every one. Altogether about 100,000 clones are present, 85% to 90% being singletons, with the ten largest covering less than 5%. General study results and limits: Per a prior analysis, the majority of TCR beta V segments were productive roughly 87% or roughly 30% of the time. Both high specificity and high sensitivity reportedly marked the classifier's diagnosis of cytomegalovirus status. The authors confirmed in vitro that a few CMV-associated chains were specific for CMV antigens. The authors reported that TCR beta sequences could predict HLA-A and HLA-B alleles. These predictions were accurate for most subjects in the first cohort.

The TCR originated in a man younger than 40 in good health and CMV-seronegative. Sequencing used PBMCs. The chain links TRBV5-1 to TRBJ2-3, with a weak D call TRBD2 (5 bases). The CDR3 coding sequence is TGCGCCAGCAGCTTGTCCGGGATAGATACCCTCACAGATACGCAGTATTTT. This translates into CASSLSGIDTLTDTQYF.